The rows below give T cell receptor beta chains drawn from one sample of a study of T cells after posttransplantation cyclophosphamide. Sequencing used immunoSEQ multiplex PCR; TCRdb keeps in-frame clones, though not all of them. The table lists 5,000 or so clones, approximately 60% of them singletons, with approximately 20% in the top ten. Sequencing was done on a sample of memory CD8+ T cells sorted from blood. The source is a woman in her sixties or seventies in good health, CMV-negative, and a related stem cell transplant donor. Both conserved end residues are part of each CDR3.

V	J	CDR3
TRBV7-8	TRBJ1-2	CASSLGASASYGYTF
TRBV4-3	TRBJ1-1	CASSLDGRVGTEAFF
TRBV7-9	TRBJ2-4	CASSPRDGLNIQYF
TRBV6-4	TRBJ2-3	CASSDGAGGADTQYF
TRBV29-1	TRBJ2-1	CSVEGLNPFANEQFF
TRBV7-2	TRBJ2-7	CASSPAGWEQYF
TRBV11-2	TRBJ1-1	CASSLVWGDTEAFF
TRBV4-1	TRBJ2-7	CASSQGRLAASYEQYF
TRBV6-1	TRBJ2-1	CASSEWRGGTDEQFF
TRBV7-9	TRBJ1-1	CASSPRDRVYTEAFF
TRBV6-5	TRBJ1-2	CASSSGWENYGYTF
TRBV30	TRBJ1-1	CAWTARDRGESTEAFF
TRBV4-1	TRBJ1-1	CASSQGYGNTEAFF
TRBV2	.	CASSSGNHEQYF
TRBV19	TRBJ1-5	CASSIDPVWPQHF
TRBV5-4	TRBJ2-1	CASSSTPGLAGARTDEQFF
TRBV30	TRBJ1-5	CAWSRGRGSNQPQHF
TRBV27	TRBJ2-7	CASSLRARREQYF
TRBV10-3	TRBJ1-5	CAISEGGYSNQPQHF
TRBV27	TRBJ2-7	CASSLRGILGDYEQYF
TRBV6-5	TRBJ2-3	CASSDRDRADTQYF
TRBV7-9	TRBJ2-2	CASSYPGQGTSNTGELFF
TRBV9	TRBJ1-4	CASSEWDSNEKLFF
TRBV6-1	TRBJ2-2	CASFGPSRNTGELFF
TRBV4-3	TRBJ2-7	CASSQFTGAYEQYF
TRBV4-1	TRBJ2-5	CASSQDRTSGETQYF
TRBV19	TRBJ2-1	CASSIVGGGYNEQFF
TRBV13	TRBJ2-5	CASSVDSGEQYF
TRBV20-1	TRBJ1-1	CSAHGQGEAFF
TRBV27	TRBJ2-7	CASSPGRRGMYF
TRBV2	TRBJ2-7	CASSDWLASDYKQYF
TRBV2	TRBJ2-7	CASSDRDRAYEQYF
TRBV7-2	TRBJ1-3	CASSSWTGKGNTIYF